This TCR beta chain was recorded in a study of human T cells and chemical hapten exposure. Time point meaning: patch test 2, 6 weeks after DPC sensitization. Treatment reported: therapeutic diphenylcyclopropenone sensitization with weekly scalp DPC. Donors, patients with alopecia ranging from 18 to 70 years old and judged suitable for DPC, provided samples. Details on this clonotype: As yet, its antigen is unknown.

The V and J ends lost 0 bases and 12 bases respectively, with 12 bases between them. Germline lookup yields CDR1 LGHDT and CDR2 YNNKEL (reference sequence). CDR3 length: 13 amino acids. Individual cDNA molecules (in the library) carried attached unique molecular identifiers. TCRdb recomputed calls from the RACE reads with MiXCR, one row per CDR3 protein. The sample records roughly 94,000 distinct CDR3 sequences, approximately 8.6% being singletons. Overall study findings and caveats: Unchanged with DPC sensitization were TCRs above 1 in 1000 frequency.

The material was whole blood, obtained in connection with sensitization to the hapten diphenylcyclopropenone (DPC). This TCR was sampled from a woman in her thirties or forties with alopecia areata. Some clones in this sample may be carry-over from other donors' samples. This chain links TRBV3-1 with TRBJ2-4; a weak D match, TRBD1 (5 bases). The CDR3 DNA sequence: TGTGCCAGCAGCCAAGAAAGGGGTTCGAGTCAGTACTTC. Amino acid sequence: CASSQERGSSQYF.